This T cell receptor (beta chain) came from a study of persistence of HIV-infected CD4 T cells. Study-wide findings and caveats: Degenerate expanded CDR3beta sequences were enriched among CMV- and Gag-responding cells.

There are 14 residues in the CDR3. The V end was cut by 0 bases, the J end by 5 bases, with 11 bases between. Per the germline V gene, CDR1 is MNHNY and CDR2 is SVGAGI (reference sequence). Turning to this clone: Its target is unknown.

An overlapping HIV-1 Gag peptide pool stimulated these cells at 0.75 to 1 ug/peptide/mL. Memory cells lacking CD40L and CD69 with high CD45RO were sorted. Plasma HIV-1 RNA stayed below 50 copies/mL for at least 4 years. The immunoSEQ assay was version 4, run in survey mode. Only in-frame clones appear in the TCRdb table, and some are missing; sequencing was by immunoSEQ multiplex PCR. The data show 50,000 to 65,000 clones, 65% to 80% seen once. The source material was CD4+ T cells sorted from PBMCs after approximately 18-hour stimulation, sampled from a patient who received antiretroviral therapy. V gene TRBV6-6 combines with J gene TRBJ2-7; the D gene is possibly TRBD1 (5 bases). The receptor was isolated from an adult man with HIV who was CMV-seropositive. The CDR3 loop reads CASSYSQGVNEQYF. The CDR3 DNA reads TGTGCCAGCAGTTACTCCCAGGGTGTCAACGAGCAGTACTTC.